This T cell receptor beta chain was sequenced in a study of shared clonotypes between healthy human individuals. Study at large: Donors had three CD4 naive, three CD4 memory, two CD8 naive and one CD8 memory plate apiece.

General study results and limits: Shared clonotypes across all four donors exceeded non-shared ones in generation probability. Exclusively blood specimens were collected; tissue repertoires likely differ.

Here immunoSEQ multiplex PCR was the method, and the copy in TCRdb shows in-frame clones only, minus some. The sample shows around 750,000 clones, around 74% of them seen only once. None of the donors, who were healthy HIV-negative adults, had recently had acute infections or vaccinations. On this clone itself: Its antigen is currently unknown.

V lost 5 bases and J lost 2, with 7 bases in between. The CDR3 extends over 12 amino acids. The germline gives CDR1 MDHEN, CDR2 SYDVKM. Material: memory CD4+ T cells sorted from blood. Subset specified: CD45RA-negative fraction. The rearrangement links TRBV28 to TRBJ2-7; no definite D call. The sequence came from a woman in her 30s in good health. CDR3 region: CASSIQTYEQYF. The CDR3 coding sequence is TGTGCCAGCAGTATTCAAACCTACGAGCAGTACTTC.